The rows below give T cell receptor beta chains drawn from one sample of a study of blood T cell repertoires in COVID-19. Some clones are missing from TCRdb's copy, which holds only in-frame ones; the method was immunoSEQ multiplex PCR. The sample includes about 80,000 clones, around four fifths of them seen just once. Material: peripheral blood. The receptor set was obtained from an elderly man with active or convalescent COVID-19. Both conserved end residues are part of each CDR3. Fields, in order: clone size, CDR3 length, D gene, V gene, J gene, CDR3 protein, CDR3 DNA. D genes are given only for firm matches. The size field is filled for only some rows; it gives once, few, many or a size class.

.,13,.,TRBV3-1/TRBV3-2,TRBJ2-3,CASRGEAGDTQYF,TGTGCCAGCAGGGGAGAGGCGGGAGATACGCAGTATTTT
.,14,TRBD1,TRBV19,TRBJ1-5,CASSIERTGVPQHF,TGTGCCAGTAGTATAGAACGAACAGGGGTCCCCCAGCATTTT
.,15,TRBD2,TRBV10-3,TRBJ2-7,CAISPPAGGPYEQYF,TGTGCCATCAGTCCTCCTGCGGGGGGGCCTTACGAGCAGTACTTC
few,15,.,TRBV28,TRBJ1-4,CASRVEGGAREKLFF,TGTGCCAGCAGGGTGGAGGGAGGGGCCAGGGAAAAACTGTTTTTT
.,18,TRBD1,TRBV29-1,TRBJ2-1,CSVEDGQGYSGSYNEQFF,TGCAGCGTAGAAGATGGACAGGGCTACTCTGGCTCCTACAATGAGCAGTTCTTC
.,15,.,TRBV2,TRBJ1-6,CASSSDSSYNSPLHF,TGTGCCAGCAGTTCCGACAGCTCCTATAATTCACCCCTCCACTTT
.,16,.,TRBV10-1,TRBJ2-7,CASSDIARLRSHEQYF,TGCGCCAGCAGTGATATTGCCCGCCTAAGATCCCACGAGCAGTACTTC
.,20,TRBD1,TRBV15,TRBJ1-2,CATSRDVGQGGAGFLGGYTF,TGTGCCACCAGCAGAGATGTGGGGCAGGGGGGCGCTGGGTTTCTAGGTGGCTACACCTTC
few,15,.,TRBV7-3,TRBJ2-5,CASSLQHGSQETQYF,TGTGCCAGCAGCTTACAACACGGGAGCCAAGAGACCCAGTACTTC
.,16,.,TRBV7-2,TRBJ2-6,CASSPQGRSGANVLTF,TGTGCCAGCAGCCCACAGGGACGCTCTGGGGCCAACGTCCTGACTTTC
.,14,TRBD2,TRBV27,TRBJ2-7,CASSQRTSVAEQYF,TGTGCCAGCAGTCAAAGGACTAGCGTAGCAGAGCAGTACTTC
.,15,.,TRBV2,TRBJ2-6,CASIGEGSGANVLTF,TGTGCCAGCATAGGGGAAGGCTCTGGGGCCAACGTCCTGACTTTC
few,16,TRBD2,TRBV5-5,TRBJ2-1,CASSPGLAGGWDEQFF,TGTGCCAGCAGCCCGGGACTAGCGGGAGGGTGGGATGAGCAGTTCTTC
.,16,TRBD1,TRBV5-6,TRBJ1-1,CASRLNRDREDTEAFF,TGTGCCAGCAGACTGAACCGGGACAGGGAGGACACTGAAGCTTTCTTT
.,13,TRBD1,TRBV2,TRBJ1-3,CASGTDSGNTIYF,TGTGCCAGCGGGACAGACTCTGGAAACACCATATATTTT
.,16,.,TRBV28,TRBJ2-1,CASSTRGGTNYNEQFF,TGTGCCAGCAGTACCAGGGGCGGGACTAACTACAATGAGCAGTTCTTC